The rows below give T cell receptor beta chains drawn from one sample of a study of blood T cell repertoires in COVID-19. Some clones are missing from TCRdb's copy, which holds only in-frame ones; the method was immunoSEQ multiplex PCR. Among some 97,000 clones listed, about 80% were seen once. Input material: peripheral blood. The receptors stem from a woman aged 70-85 years with acute or convalescent COVID-19. Both conserved end residues are part of each CDR3. Fields, in order: D gene, clone size, J gene, V gene, CDR3 protein, CDR3 DNA. The D gene is left open where the match is weak. Some rows mark clone size as missing; the rest say once, few, many or name a class of expanded clone.

d_gene: TRBD1; abundance: few; j_gene: TRBJ2-2; v_gene: TRBV24-1; CDR3aa: CATSDSGSGQPNTGELFF; CDR3nt: TGTGCCACCAGTGATTCGGGTTCGGGACAGCCGAACACCGGGGAGCTGTTTTTT
d_gene: -; abundance: -; j_gene: TRBJ1-2; v_gene: TRBV7-9; CDR3aa: CASSLGEGAGYGYTF; CDR3nt: TGTGCCAGCAGCTTAGGTGAAGGCGCAGGATATGGCTACACCTTC
d_gene: -; abundance: once; j_gene: TRBJ1-3; v_gene: TRBV9; CDR3aa: CASSVGDFSGNTIYF; CDR3nt: TGTGCCAGCAGCGTAGGGGACTTCTCTGGAAACACCATATATTTT
d_gene: TRBD1; abundance: -; j_gene: TRBJ1-1; v_gene: TRBV30; CDR3aa: CAWSVRGQGSRAFF; CDR3nt: TGTGCCTGGAGTGTACGTGGACAGGGATCAAGGGCTTTCTTT
d_gene: TRBD1; abundance: few; j_gene: TRBJ1-2; v_gene: TRBV19; CDR3aa: CATSPLPGTGGLAYGYTF; CDR3nt: TGTGCCACATCCCCTCTGCCAGGGACAGGGGGATTGGCCTATGGCTACACCTTC
d_gene: -; abundance: -; j_gene: TRBJ1-4; v_gene: TRBV30; CDR3aa: CAWSAFEIVEKLFF; CDR3nt: TGTGCCTGGAGCGCCTTCGAGATCGTTGAAAAACTGTTTTTT
d_gene: TRBD1; abundance: -; j_gene: TRBJ1-2; v_gene: TRBV10-3; CDR3aa: CAITGTTGVYYGYTF; CDR3nt: TGTGCCATCACCGGCACCACAGGGGTTTACTATGGCTACACCTTC
d_gene: -; abundance: -; j_gene: TRBJ2-2; v_gene: TRBV5-4; CDR3aa: CASSYLIYGELFF; CDR3nt: TGTGCCAGCAGCTACCTAATATACGGGGAGCTGTTTTTT
d_gene: -; abundance: many; j_gene: TRBJ2-7; v_gene: TRBV9; CDR3aa: CASSVDDRTSYEQYF; CDR3nt: TGTGCCAGCAGCGTCGACGACAGGACTTCCTACGAGCAGTACTTC
d_gene: -; abundance: -; j_gene: TRBJ2-2; v_gene: TRBV12-5; CDR3aa: CASGYRDKESIGELFF; CDR3nt: TGTGCTAGTGGTTACCGGGACAAAGAGAGTATCGGGGAGCTGTTTTTT
d_gene: TRBD2; abundance: -; j_gene: TRBJ2-3; v_gene: TRBV10-3; CDR3aa: CASSGLAGETTDTQYF; CDR3nt: TGTGCCTCGTCGGGACTAGCGGGGGAGACAACAGATACGCAGTATTTT
d_gene: TRBD1; abundance: -; j_gene: TRBJ2-1; v_gene: TRBV6-5; CDR3aa: CASSQGQGLNNEQFF; CDR3nt: TGTGCCAGCAGTCAGGGACAGGGACTAAACAATGAGCAGTTCTTC
d_gene: -; abundance: -; j_gene: TRBJ1-1; v_gene: TRBV21-1; CDR3aa: CASTLTGNTEAFF; CDR3nt: TGTGCCAGCACCCTGACAGGAAACACTGAAGCTTTCTTT
d_gene: -; abundance: once; j_gene: TRBJ1-1; v_gene: TRBV5-1; CDR3aa: CASSGAVNTEAFF; CDR3nt: TGCGCCAGCAGCGGGGCAGTCAACACTGAAGCTTTCTTT
d_gene: -; abundance: -; j_gene: TRBJ2-5; v_gene: TRBV5-6; CDR3aa: CGSSGLAETQYF; CDR3nt: TGTGGATCATCCGGGCTAGCGGAGACCCAGTACTTC
d_gene: -; abundance: -; j_gene: TRBJ2-7; v_gene: TRBV6-1; CDR3aa: CASSDAVAVGWQYF; CDR3nt: TGTGCCAGCAGTGATGCCGTGGCAGTCGGGTGGCAGTACTTC
d_gene: TRBD1; abundance: -; j_gene: TRBJ2-3; v_gene: TRBV7-2; CDR3aa: CASSLTGGDTQYF; CDR3nt: TGTGCCAGCAGCTTAACAGGGGGAGATACGCAGTATTTT
d_gene: TRBD1; abundance: -; j_gene: TRBJ1-1; v_gene: TRBV18; CDR3aa: CASSPQGATEAFF; CDR3nt: TGTGCCAGCTCACCCCAGGGGGCGACTGAAGCTTTCTTT
d_gene: -; abundance: -; j_gene: TRBJ1-1; v_gene: TRBV7-9; CDR3aa: CASRVGQANTEAFF; CDR3nt: TGTGCCAGCAGAGTGGGACAAGCGAACACTGAAGCTTTCTTT